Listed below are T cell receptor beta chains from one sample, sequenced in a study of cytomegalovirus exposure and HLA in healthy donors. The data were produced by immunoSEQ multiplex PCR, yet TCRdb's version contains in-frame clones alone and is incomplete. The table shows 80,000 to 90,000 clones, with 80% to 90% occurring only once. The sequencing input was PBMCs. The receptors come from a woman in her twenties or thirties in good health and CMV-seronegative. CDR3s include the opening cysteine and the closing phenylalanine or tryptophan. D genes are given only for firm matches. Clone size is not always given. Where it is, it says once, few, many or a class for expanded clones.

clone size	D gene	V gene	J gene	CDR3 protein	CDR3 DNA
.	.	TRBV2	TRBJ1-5	CASSEDVQDYQPQHF	TGTGCCAGCAGTGAAGACGTGCAGGACTATCAGCCCCAGCATTTT
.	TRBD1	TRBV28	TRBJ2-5	CASSLRDSQETQYF	TGTGCCAGCAGTTTAAGGGACAGCCAAGAGACCCAGTACTTC
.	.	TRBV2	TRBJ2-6	CASNPTRGSSGANVLTF	TGTGCCAGCAACCCGACAAGGGGGAGCTCTGGGGCCAACGTCCTGACTTTC
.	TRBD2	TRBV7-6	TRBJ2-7	CASSSPGLAGAEGAYEQYF	TGTGCCAGCAGCTCTCCCGGACTAGCGGGAGCAGAGGGGGCTTACGAGCAGTACTTC
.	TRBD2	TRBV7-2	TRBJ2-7	CASTPGAGGEQYF	TGTGCCAGCACCCCAGGGGCGGGGGGGGAGCAGTACTTC
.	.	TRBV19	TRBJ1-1	CASTPSPGQSMNTEAFF	TGTGCCAGTACCCCCTCCCCGGGACAATCCATGAACACTGAAGCTTTCTTT
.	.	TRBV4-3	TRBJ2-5	CASSQVGLGQETQYF	TGCGCCAGCAGCCAAGTAGGTCTAGGACAAGAGACCCAGTACTTC
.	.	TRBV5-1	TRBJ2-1	CASSQQPSLDNEQFF	TGCGCCAGCAGCCAACAGCCGTCGCTGGACAATGAGCAGTTCTTC
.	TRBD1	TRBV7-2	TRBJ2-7	CASSLDGTVSYEQYF	TGTGCCAGCAGCTTAGACGGGACAGTCTCCTACGAGCAGTACTTC
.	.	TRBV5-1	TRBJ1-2	CASSPDKFENYGYTF	TGCGCCAGCAGCCCGGACAAGTTTGAGAACTATGGCTACACCTTC
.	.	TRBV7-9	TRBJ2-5	CASSLGGFGDQETQYF	TGTGCCAGCAGCTTGGGGGGATTCGGGGACCAAGAGACCCAGTACTTC
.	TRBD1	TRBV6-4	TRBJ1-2	CASSARTGGGYTF	TGTGCCAGCAGTGCGCGGACAGGGGGGGGCTACACCTTC
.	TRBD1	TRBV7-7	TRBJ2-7	CASSIEQGAYEQYF	TGTGCTAGCAGCATAGAACAGGGGGCATACGAGCAGTACTTC
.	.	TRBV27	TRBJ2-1	CASSYSGYNEQFF	TGTGCCAGCAGTTATAGCGGCTACAATGAGCAGTTCTTC
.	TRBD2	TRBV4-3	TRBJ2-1	CASSQESGRGYNEQFF	TGCGCCAGCAGCCAAGAAAGCGGGAGGGGTTACAATGAGCAGTTCTTC
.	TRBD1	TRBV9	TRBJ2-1	CASSPTTGVWTGNEQFF	TGTGCCAGCAGCCCGACAACAGGGGTTTGGACTGGCAATGAGCAGTTCTTC
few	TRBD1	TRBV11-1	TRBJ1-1	CASSLDTGQGYTEAFF	TGTGCCAGCAGCTTGGATACGGGACAGGGTTACACTGAAGCTTTCTTT
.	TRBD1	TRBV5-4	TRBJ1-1	CASSFPRTGGTEAFF	TGTGCCAGCAGCTTTCCCCGGACAGGGGGAACTGAAGCTTTCTTT
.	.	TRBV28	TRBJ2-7	CASSPMAGGVGEQYF	TGTGCCAGCAGTCCCATGGCGGGTGGAGTTGGAGAGCAGTACTTC
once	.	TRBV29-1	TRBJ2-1	CSVEDLGVSYNEQFF	TGCAGCGTTGAAGATCTAGGGGTGTCCTACAATGAGCAGTTCTTC
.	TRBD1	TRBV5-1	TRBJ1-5	CASSSGTGGNQPQHF	TGCGCCAGCAGTTCTGGGACAGGGGGCAATCAGCCCCAGCATTTT
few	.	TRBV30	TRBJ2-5	CAWSVRVWGRFQETQYF	TGTGCCTGGAGTGTACGGGTTTGGGGGAGGTTCCAAGAGACCCAGTACTTC
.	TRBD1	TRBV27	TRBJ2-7	CASRLQGVDEQYF	TGTGCCAGCAGACTACAGGGGGTCGACGAGCAGTACTTC
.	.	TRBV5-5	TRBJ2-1	CASIAGTGDFSYNEQFF	TGTGCCAGCATTGCGGGAACTGGAGATTTCTCCTACAATGAGCAGTTCTTC
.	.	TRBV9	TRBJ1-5	CASSTRLSNQPQHF	TGTGCCAGCAGCACCAGACTTAGCAATCAGCCCCAGCATTTT
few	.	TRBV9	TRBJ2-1	CASSVNEGLWYDEQFF	TGTGCCAGCAGCGTAAATGAGGGCCTGTGGTATGATGAGCAGTTCTTC
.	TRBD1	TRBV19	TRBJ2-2	CASTTDRGLGELFF	TGTGCCAGTACTACCGACAGGGGGCTGGGGGAGCTGTTTTTT
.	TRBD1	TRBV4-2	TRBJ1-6	CASSQTGGDSPLHF	TGTGCCAGCAGCCAAACAGGGGGGGATTCACCCCTCCACTTT
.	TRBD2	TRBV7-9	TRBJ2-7	CASSLVRAGVDYEQYF	TGTGCCAGCAGCTTAGTGCGGGCGGGAGTGGACTACGAGCAGTACTTC
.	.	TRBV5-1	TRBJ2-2	CASSLGREFAGELFF	TGCGCCAGCAGCTTGGGCAGGGAATTTGCCGGGGAGCTGTTTTTT
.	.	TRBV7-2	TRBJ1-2	CASSSPTGFYGYTF	TGTGCCAGCAGCTCCCCCACAGGGTTCTATGGCTACACCTTC
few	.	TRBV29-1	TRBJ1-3	CSVLQNSGNTIYF	TGCAGCGTTCTACAGAACTCTGGAAACACCATATATTTT
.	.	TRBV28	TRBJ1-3	CASSFYGGWADSSGNTIYF	TGTGCCAGCAGTTTTTATGGAGGATGGGCGGATAGCTCTGGAAACACCATATATTTT
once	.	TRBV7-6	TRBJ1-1	CASSLDPRDTEAFF	TGTGCCAGCAGCTTAGACCCCCGGGACACTGAAGCTTTCTTT
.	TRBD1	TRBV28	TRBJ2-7	CAITGTGPTYEQYF	TGTGCCATCACAGGGACAGGGCCTACCTACGAGCAGTACTTC
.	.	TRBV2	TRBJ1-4	CASSEARGTWLEKLFF	TGTGCCAGCAGTGAAGCGCGGGGGACTTGGTTAGAAAAACTGTTTTTT
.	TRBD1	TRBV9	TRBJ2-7	CASSESGGYEQYF	TGTGCCAGCAGCGAATCAGGGGGCTACGAGCAGTACTTC
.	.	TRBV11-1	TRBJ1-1	CASTPRGFAEAFF	TGTGCCAGCACCCCAAGGGGGTTCGCTGAAGCTTTCTTT
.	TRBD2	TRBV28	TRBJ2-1	CASSSPSSGRDYNEQFF	TGTGCCAGCAGTTCCCCTTCTAGCGGGAGGGATTACAATGAGCAGTTCTTC
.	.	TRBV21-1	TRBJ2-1	CASVGLAGGPGYNEQFF	TGTGCCAGTGTTGGTCTAGCGGGAGGGCCGGGTTACAATGAGCAGTTCTTC
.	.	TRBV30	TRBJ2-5	CAWSARETQYF	TGTGCCTGGAGTGCCCGGGAGACCCAGTACTTC
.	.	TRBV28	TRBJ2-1	CASSFGGDVNEQFF	TGTGCCAGCAGTTTTGGCGGGGACGTCAATGAGCAGTTCTTC
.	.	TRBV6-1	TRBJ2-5	CASSREPEETQYF	TGTGCCAGCAGCCGGGAGCCAGAAGAGACCCAGTACTTC
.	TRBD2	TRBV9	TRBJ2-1	CASSVAGGDYNEQFF	TGTGCCAGCAGCGTAGCTGGGGGGGACTACAATGAGCAGTTCTTC
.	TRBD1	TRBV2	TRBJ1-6	CASKTGGSGSPLHF	TGTGCCAGCAAGACAGGGGGCTCGGGTTCACCCCTCCACTTT